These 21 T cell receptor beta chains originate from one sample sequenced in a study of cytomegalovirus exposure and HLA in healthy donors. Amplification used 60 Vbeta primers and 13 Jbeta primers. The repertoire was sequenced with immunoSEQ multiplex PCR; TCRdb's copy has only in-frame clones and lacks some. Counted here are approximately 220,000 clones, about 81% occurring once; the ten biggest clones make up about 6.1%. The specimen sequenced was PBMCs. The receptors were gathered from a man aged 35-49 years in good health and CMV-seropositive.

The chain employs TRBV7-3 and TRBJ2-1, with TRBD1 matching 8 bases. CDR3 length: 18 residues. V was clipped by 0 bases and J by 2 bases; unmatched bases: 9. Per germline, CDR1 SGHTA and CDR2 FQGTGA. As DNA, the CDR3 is TGTGCCAGCAGCTTAACTGTGGACAGGGTAGGAGCCTACAATGAGCAGTTCTTC. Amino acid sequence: CASSLTVDRVGAYNEQFF.

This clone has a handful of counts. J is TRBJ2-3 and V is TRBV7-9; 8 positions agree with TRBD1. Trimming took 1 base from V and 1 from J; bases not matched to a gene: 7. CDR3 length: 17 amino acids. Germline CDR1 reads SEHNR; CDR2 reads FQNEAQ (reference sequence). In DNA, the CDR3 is TGTGCCAGCAGCTTAGGTCATACAGGGGGACGCACAGATACGCAGTATTTT. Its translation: CASSLGHTGGRTDTQYF.

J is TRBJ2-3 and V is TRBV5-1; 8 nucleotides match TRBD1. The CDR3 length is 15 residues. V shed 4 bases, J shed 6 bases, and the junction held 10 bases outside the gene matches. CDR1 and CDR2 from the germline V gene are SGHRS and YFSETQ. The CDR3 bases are TGCGCCAGCAGCCCAGGACAGGGTAGTACCGATACGCAGTATTTT. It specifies CASSPGQGSTDTQYF.

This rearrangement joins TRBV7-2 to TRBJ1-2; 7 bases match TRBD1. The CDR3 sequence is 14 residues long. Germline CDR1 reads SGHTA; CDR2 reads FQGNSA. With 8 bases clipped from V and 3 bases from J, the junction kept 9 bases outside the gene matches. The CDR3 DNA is TGTGCCAGCTCGGACAGGAGTGGCGACTATGGCTACACCTTC. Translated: CASSDRSGDYGYTF.

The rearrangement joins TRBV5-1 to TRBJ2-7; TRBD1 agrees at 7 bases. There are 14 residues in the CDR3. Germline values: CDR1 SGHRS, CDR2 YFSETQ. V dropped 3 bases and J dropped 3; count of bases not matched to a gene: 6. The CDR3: CASSSGDSRYEQYF. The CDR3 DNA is TGCGCCAGCAGCTCAGGGGACAGCCGCTACGAGCAGTACTTC.

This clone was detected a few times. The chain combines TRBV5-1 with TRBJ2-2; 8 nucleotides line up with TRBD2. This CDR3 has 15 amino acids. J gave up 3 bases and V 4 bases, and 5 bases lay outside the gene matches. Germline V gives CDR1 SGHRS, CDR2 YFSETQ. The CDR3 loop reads CASSRREGDTGELFF. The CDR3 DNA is TGCGCCAGCAGCCGCCGGGAGGGGGACACCGGGGAGCTGTTTTTT.

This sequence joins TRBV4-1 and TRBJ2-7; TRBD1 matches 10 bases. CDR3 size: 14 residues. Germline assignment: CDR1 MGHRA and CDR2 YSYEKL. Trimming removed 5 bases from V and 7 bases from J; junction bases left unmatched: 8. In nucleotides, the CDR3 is TGCGCCAGCAGCGCGACAGGGGGCGCGGGGGAGCAGTACGTC. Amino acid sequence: CASSATGGAGEQYV.

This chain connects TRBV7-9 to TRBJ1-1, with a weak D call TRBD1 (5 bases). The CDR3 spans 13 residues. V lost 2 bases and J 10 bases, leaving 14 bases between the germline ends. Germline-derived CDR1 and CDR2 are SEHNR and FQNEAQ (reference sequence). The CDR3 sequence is CASSLSGGRGAFF. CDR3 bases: TGTGCCAGCAGCTTATCGGGGGGAAGGGGAGCTTTCTTT.

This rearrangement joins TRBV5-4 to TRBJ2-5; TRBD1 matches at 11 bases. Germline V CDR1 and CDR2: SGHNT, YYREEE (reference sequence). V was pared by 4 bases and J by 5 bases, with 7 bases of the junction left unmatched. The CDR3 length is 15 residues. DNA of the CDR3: TGTGCCAGCAGCCTGCCGGGACAGGGGGTGGAGACCCAGTACTTC. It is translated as CASSLPGQGVETQYF.

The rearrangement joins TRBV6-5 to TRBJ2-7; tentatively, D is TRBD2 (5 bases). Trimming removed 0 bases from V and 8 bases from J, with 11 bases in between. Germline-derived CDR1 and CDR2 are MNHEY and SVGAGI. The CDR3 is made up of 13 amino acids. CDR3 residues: CASSYSGVYQQYF. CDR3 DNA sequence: TGTGCCAGCAGTTACTCGGGAGTTTACCAGCAGTACTTC.

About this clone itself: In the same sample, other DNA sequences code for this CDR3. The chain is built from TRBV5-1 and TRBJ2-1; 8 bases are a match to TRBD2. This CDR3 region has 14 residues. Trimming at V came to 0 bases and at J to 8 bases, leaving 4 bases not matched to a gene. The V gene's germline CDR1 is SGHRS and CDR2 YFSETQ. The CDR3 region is CASSLAAGVDEQFF. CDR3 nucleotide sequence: TGCGCCAGCAGCTTGGCAGCGGGAGTTGATGAGCAGTTCTTC. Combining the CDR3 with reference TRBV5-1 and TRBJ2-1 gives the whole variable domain KAGVTQTPRYLIKTRGQQVTLSCSPISGHRSVSWYQQTPGQGLQFLFEYFSETQRNKGNFPGRFSGRQFSNSRSEMNVSTLELGDSALYLCASSLAAGVDEQFFGPGTRLTVL.

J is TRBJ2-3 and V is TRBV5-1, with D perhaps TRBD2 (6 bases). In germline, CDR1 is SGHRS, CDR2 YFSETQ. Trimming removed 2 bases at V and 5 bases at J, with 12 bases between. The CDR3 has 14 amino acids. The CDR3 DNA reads TGCGCCAGCAGCTTTGGGCTAGCGCAAGATACGCAGTATTTT. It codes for CASSFGLAQDTQYF.

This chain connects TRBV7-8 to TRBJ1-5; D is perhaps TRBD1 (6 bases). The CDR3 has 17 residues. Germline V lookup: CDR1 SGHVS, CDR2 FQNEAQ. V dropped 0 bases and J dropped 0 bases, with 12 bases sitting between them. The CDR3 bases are TGTGCCAGCAGCTTAGCGACAGGACGGGATAGCAATCAGCCCCAGCATTTT. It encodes CASSLATGRDSNQPQHF. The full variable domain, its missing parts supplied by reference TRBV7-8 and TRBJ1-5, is GAGVSQSPRYKVAKRGQDVALRCDPISGHVSLFWYQQALGQGPEFLTYFQNEAQLDKSGLPSDRFFAERPEGSVSTLKIQRTQQEDSAVYLCASSLATGRDSNQPQHFGDGTRLSIL.

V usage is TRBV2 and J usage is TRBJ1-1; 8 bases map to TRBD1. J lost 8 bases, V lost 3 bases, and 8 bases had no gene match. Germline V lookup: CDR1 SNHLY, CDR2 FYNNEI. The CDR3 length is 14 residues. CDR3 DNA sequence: TGTGCCAGCAGTGATGCAGGGGGCCTCGAAGAAGCTTTCTTT. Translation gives CASSDAGGLEEAFF.

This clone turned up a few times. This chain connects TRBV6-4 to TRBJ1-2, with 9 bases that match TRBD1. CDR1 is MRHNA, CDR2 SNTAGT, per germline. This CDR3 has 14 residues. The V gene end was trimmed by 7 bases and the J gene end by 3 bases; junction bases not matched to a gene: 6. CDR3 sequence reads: CASKGDREDYGYTF. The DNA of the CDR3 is TGTGCCAGCAAAGGGGACAGGGAGGACTATGGCTACACCTTC.

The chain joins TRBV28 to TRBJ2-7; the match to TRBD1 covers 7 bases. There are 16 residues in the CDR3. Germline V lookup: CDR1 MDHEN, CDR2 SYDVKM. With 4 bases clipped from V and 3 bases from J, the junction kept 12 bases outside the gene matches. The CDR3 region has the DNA TGTGCCAGCAGTTCAAGACAGGGCCTCTTCTACTACGAGCAGTACGTC. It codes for CASSSRQGLFYYEQYV.

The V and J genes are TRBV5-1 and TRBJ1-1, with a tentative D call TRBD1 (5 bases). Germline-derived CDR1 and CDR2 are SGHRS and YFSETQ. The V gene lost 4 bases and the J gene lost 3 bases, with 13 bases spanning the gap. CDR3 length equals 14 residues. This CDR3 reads CASSAWGEDTEAFF. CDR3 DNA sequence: TGCGCCAGCAGCGCCTGGGGCGAGGACACTGAAGCTTTCTTT.

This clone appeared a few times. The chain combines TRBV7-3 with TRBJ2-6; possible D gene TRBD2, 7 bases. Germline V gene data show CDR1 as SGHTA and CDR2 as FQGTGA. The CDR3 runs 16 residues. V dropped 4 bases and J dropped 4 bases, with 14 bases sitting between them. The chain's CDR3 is CASSSKGGKGANVLTF. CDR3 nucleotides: TGTGCCAGCAGCTCCAAGGGGGGGAAAGGGGCCAACGTCCTGACTTTC.

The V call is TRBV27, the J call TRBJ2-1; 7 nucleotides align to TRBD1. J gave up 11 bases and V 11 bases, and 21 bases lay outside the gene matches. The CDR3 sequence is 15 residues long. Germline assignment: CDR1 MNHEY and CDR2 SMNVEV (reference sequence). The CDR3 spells CASWGPGQRLTQQFF. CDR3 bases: TGTGCCTCCTGGGGCCCGGGACAGAGATTAACTCAGCAGTTCTTC.

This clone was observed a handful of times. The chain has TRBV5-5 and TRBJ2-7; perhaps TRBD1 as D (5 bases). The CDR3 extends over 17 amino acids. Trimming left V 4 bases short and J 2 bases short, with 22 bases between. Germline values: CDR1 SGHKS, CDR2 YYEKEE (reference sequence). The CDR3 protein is CASSPGLGRVDTYEQYV. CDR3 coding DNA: TGTGCCAGCAGCCCCGGTTTGGGCAGGGTAGACACCTACGAGCAGTACGTC.

The CDR3 sequence is CASSFAGNTGELFF. In DNA, the CDR3 is TGTGCCAGCAGTTTCGCGGGGAACACCGGGGAGCTGTTTTTT. The chain uses TRBV6-1 and TRBJ2-2, with a possible D match to TRBD2 (5 bases). This CDR3 has 14 residues. Trimming cost V 5 bases and J 1 base, with 8 bases left between them. Germline values: CDR1 MNHNS, CDR2 SASEGT.